The clone carrying this T cell receptor (beta chain) was found many times. The antigen is not known. The data belong to a study of T cells in Graves' hyperthyroidism and ophthalmopathy. Study details: Peripheral blood was acquired at first diagnosis, ahead of any therapy whatsoever.

Diagnoses were made from clinical symptoms, serum measures (thyroxine and TRAb), thyroid ultrasound and orbital computed tomography. Amplification targeted TCR beta CDR3 regions from RNA transcripts. RT-PCR in the first round (using the HTBI primer set) targeted the TCR CDR3. One entry per CDR3 protein results from TCRdb running MiXCR on the multiplex PCR reads. The table has roughly 200,000 distinct CDR3 sequences, around 16% seen once; the top ten hold roughly 44%. Study results and limitations: Among clonotypes expanded in thyroid above 0.001, most were also found in blood.

Germline V CDR1 and CDR2: DFQATT, SNEGSKA (reference sequence). J was trimmed by 6 bases and V by 5 bases; bases with no gene match: 7. The CDR3 extends over 13 amino acids. Sequencing was carried out using blood. This receptor was taken from a man in his forties or fifties with Graves' hyperthyroidism. The rearrangement joins TRBV20-1 to TRBJ1-2, with 9 nucleotides matching TRBD1. The DNA of the CDR3 is TGCAGTGCTGCCCTCACAGGGGGCCATGGCTACACCTTC. Translated, it gives CSAALTGGHGYTF.